This T cell receptor beta chain was found in a study of T-cell reconstitution after alpha-beta-depleted transplantation in children. As it was prepared, the TCRbeta library received unique molecular identifiers. Using its own MiXCR run on the PCR reads, TCRdb lists one record per CDR3 protein. The sample holds about 870,000 distinct CDR3 sequences, about 16% seen once. This clonotype turned up a few times. The ends were cut back, 1 base at V and 5 bases at J, with 18 bases in the middle. Germline CDR1 is SGHTA and CDR2 is FQGTGA. This CDR3 spans 16 amino acids. This sequence joins TRBV7-3 and TRBJ2-7, with D perhaps TRBD1 or TRBD2 (6 bases each). The material sequenced was PBMCs, mostly from graft donor cells, taken 360 days after TCRalphabeta/CD19-depleted stem cell transplant. The sequence was collected from a male patient younger than 18 who had a stem cell transplant for acute lymphoblastic leukemia, so the T cells may come from the graft donor. The DNA for the CDR3 is TGTGCCAGCAGCTTAATCCGTTTACAGGGAGGCAACGAGCAGTACTTC. Translated, it gives CASSLIRLQGGNEQYF.